These 5 T cell receptor beta chains were all obtained from the same sample, sequenced in a study of cytomegalovirus exposure and HLA in healthy donors. Primers: 60 Vbeta forward and 13 Jbeta reverse. Sequenced by immunoSEQ multiplex PCR; TCRdb stores in-frame clones only, minus some. The sample contains about 190,000 clones, about four fifths of which appear only once. Sequenced sample: PBMCs. These receptors were collected from a woman aged 40 to 50 in good health and CMV-seronegative.

V and J are TRBV5-1 and TRBJ2-7; the match to TRBD2 covers 8 bases. This CDR3 spans 17 amino acids. Germline V gene lookup returns CDR1 SGHRS and CDR2 YFSETQ. With 4 bases clipped from V and 1 base from J, the junction kept 13 bases outside the gene matches. The CDR3, as DNA: TGCGCCAGCAGCCCCGAGGGGTCGGGAGGGGCATCCTACGAGCAGTACTTC. Protein sequence: CASSPEGSGGASYEQYF.

This chain uses TRBV7-3 with TRBJ2-1; the D gene is possibly TRBD1 (6 bases). This CDR3 is built from 15 residues. The germline V and J ends were trimmed by 4 bases and 6 bases, with 16 bases remaining between them. CDR1 is SGHTA and CDR2 is FQGTGA in the germline V gene. This chain's CDR3 is CASSSDSATTNEQFF. CDR3 nucleotide sequence: TGTGCCAGCAGCTCGGACAGCGCTACGACCAATGAGCAGTTCTTC. Filled out from reference TRBV7-3 and TRBJ2-1, the complete variable domain reads GAGVSQTPSNKVTEKGKYVELRCDPISGHTALYWYRQSLGQGPEFLIYFQGTGAADDSGLPNDRFFAVRPEGSVSTLKIQRTERGDSAVYLCASSSDSATTNEQFFGPGTRLTVL.

The chain carries TRBV5-5 and TRBJ1-2; 7 bases fit TRBD1. Trimming at V came to 4 bases and at J to 5 bases, leaving 14 bases not matched to a gene. Germline CDR1 SGHKS, CDR2 YYEKEE (reference sequence). This CDR3 is 16 amino acids long. CDR3 bases: TGTGCCAGCAGCCCGACGGGACAGCCCCTATTTTATGGCTACACCTTC. Translating it yields CASSPTGQPLFYGYTF.

V and J are TRBV6-1 and TRBJ1-2, with 8 bases that match TRBD1. The junction had 6 bases not matched to a gene; V was cut back by 6 bases and J by 0 bases. In germline, CDR1 is MNHNS, CDR2 SASEGT. This CDR3 is built from 15 residues. This CDR3 is CASRLTGVSNYGYTF. The CDR3 nucleotides read TGTGCCAGCAGATTGACAGGGGTGTCTAACTATGGCTACACCTTC.

This chain links TRBV2 with TRBJ1-5; tentative D call: TRBD1 (6 bases). This CDR3 contains 15 residues. Germline V gives CDR1 SNHLY, CDR2 FYNNEI. V lost 3 bases, J lost 6 bases, and 15 bases lay in between. The CDR3, as DNA: TGTGCCAGCAGTGAGAGGGGGGGGCGCGGTCAGCCCCAGCATTTT. Protein product: CASSERGGRGQPQHF.